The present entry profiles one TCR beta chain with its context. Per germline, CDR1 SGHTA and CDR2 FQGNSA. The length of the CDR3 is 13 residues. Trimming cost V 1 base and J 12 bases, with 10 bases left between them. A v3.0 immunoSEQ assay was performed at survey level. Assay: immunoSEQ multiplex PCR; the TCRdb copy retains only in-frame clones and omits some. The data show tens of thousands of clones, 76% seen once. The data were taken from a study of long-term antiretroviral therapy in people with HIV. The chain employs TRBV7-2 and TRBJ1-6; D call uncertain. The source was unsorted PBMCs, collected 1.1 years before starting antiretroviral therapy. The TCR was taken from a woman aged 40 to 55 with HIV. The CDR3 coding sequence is TGTGCCAGCAGCTTAGGTGTCATCAGACCCCTCCACTTT. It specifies CASSLGVIRPLHF.